This TCR beta chain derives from a study of Graves' ophthalmopathy and Graves' hyperthyroidism. This clonotype was seen at least ten times. As the template, RNA transcripts were used to amplify TCR beta CDR3 regions. The workflow started with a first-round RT-PCR run with HTBI primers and then moved on to a second-round multiplex PCR. Each CDR3 protein is one row after TCRdb ran MiXCR on the multiplex PCR reads. The sample carries over a million distinct CDR3 sequences, 36% recorded once. CDR1 and CDR2 from the germline V gene are SGHTS and YDEGEE. With 4 bases clipped from V and 2 bases from J, the junction kept 8 bases outside the gene matches. CDR3 size: 15 residues.

The TCR comes from an adult man with Graves' hyperthyroidism. The sequencing input was peripheral blood or thyroid tissue (not recorded which). The chain uses TRBV5-8 and TRBJ2-5; 7 bases are shared with TRBD1. The CDR3 loop is CASSRAGGGQETQYF. The CDR3 nucleotides are TGTGCCAGCAGCCGTGCAGGGGGTGGACAAGAGACCCAGTACTTC.